The 7 T cell receptor beta chains reported below all come from one sample, sequenced in a study of T cell responses to AZD1222 COVID-19 vaccine. TCRdb keeps only in-frame clones here, not all; method: immunoSEQ multiplex PCR. Among 160,000 or so clones listed, 92% were seen once. The sample here was peripheral blood, taken on day 0 of MenACWY control vaccination. The receptors stem from an adult in good health.

V gene TRBV27 combines with J gene TRBJ2-7, with 14 nucleotides matching TRBD2. Germline V lookup: CDR1 MNHEY, CDR2 SMNVEV (reference sequence). The CDR3 loop spans 18 amino acids. Unmatched junction bases numbered 9, after V lost 0 bases and J lost 5 bases. Here the CDR3 reads CASSLSPGTSGRKDEQYF. DNA for the CDR3: TGTGCCAGCAGTTTATCCCCCGGGACTAGCGGGAGAAAGGACGAGCAGTACTTC.

This clone was recorded only once. The rearrangement uses TRBV5-1 and TRBJ1-6; D may be TRBD1 (6 bases). V was cut by 0 bases and J by 7 bases, with 11 bases left in between. CDR1 is SGHRS, CDR2 YFSETQ, per germline. The CDR3 covers 15 residues. The CDR3 coding sequence is TGCGCCAGCAGCTTGGACACAGGGACCAATTCACCCCTCCACTTT. Translated: CASSLDTGTNSPLHF.

V gene TRBV19 combines with J gene TRBJ1-6; perhaps TRBD1 as D (6 bases). The V end lost 7 bases, the J end lost 4 bases, and 8 bases lay between the germline ends. Germline V lookup: CDR1 LNHDA, CDR2 SQIVND (reference sequence). The CDR3 length is 13 residues. For the CDR3, the DNA is TGTGCCAGTACAGGGGAATATAATTCACCCCTCCACTTT. Encoded protein: CASTGEYNSPLHF.

This clone was detected once. The V and J genes are TRBV9 and TRBJ1-2; possible D gene TRBD1, 5 bases. V dropped 6 bases and J dropped 1 base, with 13 bases sitting between them. The CDR3 loop spans 14 amino acids. The germline V gene encodes CDR1 SGDLS and CDR2 YYNGEE. The CDR3 reads CASTPGTDNYGYTF. DNA of the CDR3: TGTGCCAGCACCCCCGGGACGGATAACTATGGCTACACCTTC.

CDR3 DNA: TGTGCCAGCAGTTTAGAGGGTACCTACAATGAGCAGTTCTTC. It translates to CASSLEGTYNEQFF. This chain links TRBV27 with TRBJ2-1, with D possibly TRBD2 on 5 matching bases. Looked up from germline, CDR1 is MNHEY and CDR2 is SMNVEV (reference sequence). The V and J ends lost 2 bases and 2 bases respectively, with 7 bases between them. CDR3 size: 14 residues.

The V call is TRBV12-5, the J call TRBJ2-6; TRBD1 might be the D (6 bases). Germline lookup yields CDR1 LGHNT and CDR2 FRNRAP. V was shortened by 7 bases and J by 0 bases, with 16 bases between the two germline ends. The CDR3 has 17 amino acids. The CDR3 reads CASVTRTEVSGANVLTF. Written as DNA, the CDR3 is TGTGCTAGTGTTACCAGGACAGAAGTCTCTGGGGCCAACGTCCTGACTTTC. The full variable domain, completed using reference TRBV12-5 and TRBJ2-6, is DARVTQTPRHKVTEMGQEVTMRCQPILGHNTVFWYRQTMMQGLELLAYFRNRAPLDDSGMPKDRFSAEMPDATLATLKIQPSEPRDSAVYFCASVTRTEVSGANVLTFGAGSRLTVL.

The chain is built from TRBV7-2 and TRBJ2-2, with 9 bases matching TRBD2. After removal of 4 bases from V and 6 bases from J, the junction contained 15 bases not matched to a gene. Germline V lookup: CDR1 SGHTA, CDR2 FQGNSA. This CDR3 has 18 residues. CDR3 protein: CASSSPVVMLAGSGELFF. The CDR3 DNA reads as TGTGCCAGCAGCTCACCGGTAGTTATGCTAGCGGGATCCGGGGAGCTGTTTTTT.